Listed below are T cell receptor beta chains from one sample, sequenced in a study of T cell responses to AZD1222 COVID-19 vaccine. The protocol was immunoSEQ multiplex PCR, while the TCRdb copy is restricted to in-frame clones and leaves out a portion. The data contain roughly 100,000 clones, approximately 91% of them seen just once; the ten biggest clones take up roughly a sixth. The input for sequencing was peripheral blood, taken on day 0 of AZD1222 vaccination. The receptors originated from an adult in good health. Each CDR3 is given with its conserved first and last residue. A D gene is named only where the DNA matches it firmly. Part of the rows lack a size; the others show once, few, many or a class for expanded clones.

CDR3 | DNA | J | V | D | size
CQGASQETQYF | TGCCAAGGGGCATCCCAAGAGACCCAGTACTTC | TRBJ2-5 | TRBV20-1 | . | .
CASSFSGNNEQFF | TGTGCCAGCAGCTTCTCTGGGAACAATGAGCAGTTCTTC | TRBJ2-1 | TRBV7-7 | . | once
CAISEGEKLFF | TGTGCCATCAGTGAGGGTGAAAAACTGTTTTTT | TRBJ1-4 | TRBV10-3 | . | .
CASSFNSGYEQYF | TGTGCCAGCAGTTTTAATTCAGGGTACGAGCAGTACTTC | TRBJ2-7 | TRBV27 | . | .
CATKGRRANGPQHF | TGTGCCACCAAAGGGAGGAGGGCCAATGGGCCCCAGCATTTT | TRBJ1-5 | TRBV15 | . | once
CASSYGGNGNQPQHF | TGTGCCAGCAGTTACGGGGGGAATGGAAATCAGCCCCAGCATTTT | TRBJ1-5 | TRBV6-5 | . | .
CSVDRDRERETQYF | TGCAGCGTTGACCGGGACAGGGAAAGGGAGACCCAGTACTTC | TRBJ2-5 | TRBV29-1 | TRBD1 | .
CASSVGGSPLGTDTQYF | TGTGCCAGCAGCGTAGGTGGGAGCCCTCTCGGCACAGATACGCAGTATTTT | TRBJ2-3 | TRBV9 | . | once
CASSEFGAGELFF | TGCGCCAGCAGTGAGTTCGGGGCCGGGGAGCTGTTTTTT | TRBJ2-2 | TRBV10-1 | . | .
CSASPVEGTTNTGELFF | TGCAGCGCCAGTCCCGTAGAGGGGACGACGAACACCGGGGAGCTGTTTTTT | TRBJ2-2 | TRBV29-1 | . | .
CASSLLKGPPGGHGYTF | TGCGCCAGCAGCCTCCTAAAAGGACCCCCAGGGGGCCATGGCTACACCTTC | TRBJ1-2 | TRBV4-1 | TRBD1 | once
CASSSGANLNTEAFF | TGTGCCAGCAGCTCGGGAGCGAATTTAAACACTGAAGCTTTCTTT | TRBJ1-1 | TRBV11-2 | . | .
CASSGRRPKETQYF | TGTGCCAGCAGTGGCAGAAGGCCGAAAGAGACCCAGTACTTC | TRBJ2-5 | TRBV25-1 | . | .
CSAPTQVGQFF | TGCAGTGCTCCGACCCAGGTCGGGCAGTTCTTC | TRBJ2-1 | TRBV20-1 | . | once
CASSQPLSSGNTIYF | TGTGCCAGCAGTCAACCTCTTAGCTCTGGAAACACCATATATTTT | TRBJ1-3 | TRBV4-2 | . | .
CASSLPGQGDNEQFF | TGTGCCAGCAGTCTACCGGGACAGGGTGACAATGAGCAGTTCTTC | TRBJ2-1 | TRBV9 | TRBD1 | .
CASSPGLYNEQFF | TGCGCCAGCAGCCCCGGACTGTACAATGAGCAGTTCTTC | TRBJ2-1 | TRBV4-1 | . | .
CASSSIKGQGTYEQYF | TGTGCCAGCAGCTCAATAAAGGGACAGGGGACCTACGAGCAGTACTTC | TRBJ2-7 | TRBV11-2 | TRBD1 | .
CASSLNTEAFF | TGTGCCAGCAGCTTAAACACTGAAGCTTTCTTT | TRBJ1-1 | TRBV11-2 | . | .
CASSTYRGITYNEQFF | TGTGCCAGCAGCACCTACCGGGGGATTACCTACAATGAGCAGTTCTTC | TRBJ2-1 | TRBV7-8 | . | .
CASTPRRDGNQPQHF | TGTGCCAGCACCCCCCGAAGGGACGGCAATCAGCCCCAGCATTTT | TRBJ1-5 | TRBV6-2/TRBV6-3 | . | .
CASTPTGANYGYTF | TGTGCCAGCACCCCGACAGGCGCTAACTATGGCTACACCTTC | TRBJ1-2 | TRBV2 | . | once
CASSLDKETGISTEAFF | TGTGCCAGCAGCTTAGATAAGGAGACAGGGATAAGCACTGAAGCTTTCTTT | TRBJ1-1 | TRBV11-2 | TRBD1 | .
CASKRYKQYF | TGTGCCAGCAAACGGTACAAGCAGTACTTC | TRBJ2-7 | TRBV9 | . | .
CASSVVPPASGALTGELFF | TGTGCCAGCAGCGTAGTACCTCCGGCTAGCGGGGCTCTTACCGGGGAGCTGTTTTTT | TRBJ2-2 | TRBV9 | TRBD2 | .
CASSVGGGDNEQFF | TGTGCCAGCAGCGTAGGCGGGGGGGACAATGAGCAGTTCTTC | TRBJ2-1 | TRBV9 | TRBD2 | once
CASSPQTDNYGYTF | TGTGCCAGCTCACCACAGACAGATAACTATGGCTACACCTTC | TRBJ1-2 | TRBV18 | . | .
CASRTPRGVEGNTIYF | TGTGCCAGCAGGACACCGAGGGGGGTGGAAGGAAACACCATATATTTT | TRBJ1-3 | TRBV7-9 | . | .
CASSLSKGGGTEAFF | TGTGCCAGCAGTTTATCTAAGGGGGGAGGGACTGAAGCTTTCTTT | TRBJ1-1 | TRBV27 | . | .
CATSREGSYNEQFF | TGTGCCACCAGCAGAGAAGGGAGCTACAATGAGCAGTTCTTC | TRBJ2-1 | TRBV15 | . | .
CATSGSGTYNEQFF | TGTGCCACCAGTGGTTCAGGAACTTACAATGAGCAGTTCTTC | TRBJ2-1 | TRBV24-1 | . | .
CASSLGNSGNTIYF | TGCGCCAGCAGCTTGGGGAACTCTGGAAACACCATATATTTT | TRBJ1-3 | TRBV5-1 | . | few
CASSHGATGAFF | TGTGCCAGCAGTCATGGAGCGACGGGAGCTTTCTTT | TRBJ1-1 | TRBV6-6 | . | .
CATKLGGPNEKLFF | TGTGCCACCAAACTTGGGGGGCCTAATGAAAAACTGTTTTTT | TRBJ1-4 | TRBV15 | . | once
CASSLGENTEAFF | TGTGCCAGCAGCTTAGGAGAGAACACTGAAGCTTTCTTT | TRBJ1-1 | TRBV11-1 | . | .
CASSLVAGSSYEQYF | TGTGCCAGCAGCTTAGTGGCAGGGAGCTCCTACGAGCAGTACTTC | TRBJ2-7 | TRBV7-9 | . | once
CASRDPAQYF | TGTGCCAGCAGGGATCCGGCGCAGTATTTT | TRBJ2-3 | TRBV27 | . | .
CASSLDRGDEQYF | TGTGCCAGCAGCTTGGACAGAGGGGACGAGCAGTACTTC | TRBJ2-7 | TRBV11-2 | . | .
CASSTRTGDLVPYGYTF | TGTGCCAGCAGCACCCGGACAGGCGATTTAGTCCCCTATGGCTACACCTTC | TRBJ1-2 | TRBV7-6 | TRBD1 | once
CASSLTGLRNTEAFF | TGTGCCAGCAGCTTAACCGGGTTGCGGAACACTGAAGCTTTCTTT | TRBJ1-1 | TRBV7-3 | . | .
CASSLDPSGSNEQFF | TGCGCCAGCAGCTTAGACCCTTCGGGATCCAATGAGCAGTTCTTC | TRBJ2-1 | TRBV5-1 | . | .
CASSSDDGNTIYF | TGCGCCAGCAGCTCAGACGATGGAAACACCATATATTTT | TRBJ1-3 | TRBV5-1 | . | .
CSVQTTRVGYGYTF | TGCAGCGTCCAAACAACGAGGGTGGGCTATGGCTACACCTTC | TRBJ1-2 | TRBV29-1 | . | .
CASSIAGVGTEAFF | TGTGCCAGTAGTATAGCTGGGGTAGGCACTGAAGCTTTCTTT | TRBJ1-1 | TRBV19 | . | .
CAISAGTLSSYEQYF | TGTGCCATCAGTGCCGGGACATTGAGCTCCTACGAGCAGTACTTC | TRBJ2-7 | TRBV10-3 | . | few
CASSLALPRTVRLVGGPYEQYF | TGCGCCAGCAGCTTGGCCCTCCCACGGACAGTAAGACTAGTGGGGGGCCCCTACGAGCAGTACTTC | TRBJ2-7 | TRBV5-1 | . | .
CASSFSASGGALGANVLTF | TGTGCCAGCAGCTTTTCGGCCAGTGGGGGGGCCTTAGGGGCCAACGTCCTGACTTTC | TRBJ2-6 | TRBV12-1 | . | .
CASSNRDRTNEQFF | TGTGCCAGTAGTAACCGGGACAGAACAAATGAGCAGTTCTTC | TRBJ2-1 | TRBV19 | TRBD1 | once
CASSQDNPTEAFF | TGTGCCAGCAGCCAAGATAACCCCACTGAAGCTTTCTTT | TRBJ1-1 | TRBV3-1/TRBV3-2 | . | .
CASSLSTDTQYF | TGCGCCAGCAGCCTTAGCACAGATACGCAGTATTTT | TRBJ2-3 | TRBV10-1 | . | .
CASSQDLGSTEAFF | TGTGCCAGCAGCCAAGATCTCGGGTCCACTGAAGCTTTCTTT | TRBJ1-1 | TRBV14 | . | .
CASSGTGGYEQYF | TGTGCCAGCAGCGGGACAGGGGGCTACGAGCAGTACTTC | TRBJ2-7 | TRBV3-1/TRBV3-2 | TRBD1 | .
CASRGGNTIYF | TGTGCCAGCAGGGGAGGAAACACCATATATTTT | TRBJ1-3 | TRBV9 | . | .
CASSYSRGLLQETQYF | TGTGCCAGCAGTTACTCGCGGGGCCTTCTCCAAGAGACCCAGTACTTC | TRBJ2-5 | TRBV6-5 | . | .
CASNGGPGTYEQYF | TGTGCCAGCAACGGGGGGCCGGGGACCTACGAGCAGTACTTC | TRBJ2-7 | TRBV7-2 | . | .